This T cell receptor beta chain is from a study of beta chain features in type 1 diabetes. This clone was counted between two and nine times. Its antigen is still unknown. Expressed TCRB transcripts were sequenced, since all the RNA that had been isolated was reverse transcribed. The average output of naive, central memory and regulatory T cell samples was around 3.5 million reads. Data came from immunoSEQ multiplex PCR; TCRdb stores just in-frame clones and leaves some out. The profile shows 400,000 or so clones, around 10% of them singletons. Notes on the study in general: HLA influence on TCRB rearrangement stayed unresolved here. Across patients, naive, central memory and Treg TCRB repertoires exhibited apparently greater similarity than was observed across healthy donors. The cDNA sequencing approach could over-represent high-TCR-expressing cells. Among patients with Type 1 diabetes, TCRB CDR3s were moderately but significantly shorter in every one of the four CD4+ subsets.

The sequence was obtained from a man between 25 and 39 years old with type 1 diabetes. The sequenced sample consisted of central memory CD4+ T cells from blood.

The CDR3 DNA reads TGTGCCAGCAGCGGGGGGACAGGGATATTCCCAGGTAACAATGAGCAGTTCTTC. Amino acid sequence: CASSGGTGIFPGNNEQFF. This rearrangement joins TRBV7-9 to TRBJ2-1, with 9 nucleotides matching TRBD1. Losses at the gene ends were 5 bases for V and 5 bases for J; bases not matched to a gene: 16. The germline gives CDR1 SEHNR, CDR2 FQNEAQ (reference sequence). This CDR3 has 18 amino acids. Using reference TRBV7-9 and TRBJ2-1 for the parts outside the CDR3, the full variable domain is DTGVSQNPRHKITKRGQNVTFRCDPISEHNRLYWYRQTLGQGPEFLTYFQNEAQLEKSRLLSDRFSAERPKGSFSTLEIQRTEQGDSAMYLCASSGGTGIFPGNNEQFFGPGTRLTVL.